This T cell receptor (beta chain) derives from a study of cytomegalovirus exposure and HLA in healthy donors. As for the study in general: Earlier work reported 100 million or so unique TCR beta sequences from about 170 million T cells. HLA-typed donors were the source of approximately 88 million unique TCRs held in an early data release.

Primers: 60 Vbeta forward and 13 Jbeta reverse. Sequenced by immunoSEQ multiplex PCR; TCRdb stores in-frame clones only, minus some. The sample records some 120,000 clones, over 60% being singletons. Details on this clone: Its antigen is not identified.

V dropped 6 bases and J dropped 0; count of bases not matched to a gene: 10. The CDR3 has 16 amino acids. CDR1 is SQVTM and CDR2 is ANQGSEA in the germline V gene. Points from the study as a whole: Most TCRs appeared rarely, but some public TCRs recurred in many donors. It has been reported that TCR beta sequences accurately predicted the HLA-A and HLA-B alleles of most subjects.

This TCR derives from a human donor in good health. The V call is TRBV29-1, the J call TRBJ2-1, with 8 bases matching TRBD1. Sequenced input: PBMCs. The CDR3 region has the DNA TGCAGCGTCGCAGGGGGCTCCGGGAGCTCCTACAATGAGCAGTTCTTC. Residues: CSVAGGSGSSYNEQFF.